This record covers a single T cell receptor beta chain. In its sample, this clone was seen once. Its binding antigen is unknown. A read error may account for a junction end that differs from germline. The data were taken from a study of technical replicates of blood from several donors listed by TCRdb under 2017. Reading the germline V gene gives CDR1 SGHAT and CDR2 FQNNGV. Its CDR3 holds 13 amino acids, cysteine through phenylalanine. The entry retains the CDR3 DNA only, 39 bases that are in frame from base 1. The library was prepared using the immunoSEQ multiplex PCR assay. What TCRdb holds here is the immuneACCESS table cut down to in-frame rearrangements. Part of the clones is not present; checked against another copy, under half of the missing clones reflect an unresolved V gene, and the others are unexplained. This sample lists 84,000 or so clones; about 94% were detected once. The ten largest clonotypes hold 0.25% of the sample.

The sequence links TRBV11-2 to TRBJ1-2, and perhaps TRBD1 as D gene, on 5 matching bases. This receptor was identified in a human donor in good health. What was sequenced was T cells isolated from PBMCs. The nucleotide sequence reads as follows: TGTGCCAGCAGCTTAGGCGAAGGGGCTTACGGCGCCTTC. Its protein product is CASSLGEGAYGAF.